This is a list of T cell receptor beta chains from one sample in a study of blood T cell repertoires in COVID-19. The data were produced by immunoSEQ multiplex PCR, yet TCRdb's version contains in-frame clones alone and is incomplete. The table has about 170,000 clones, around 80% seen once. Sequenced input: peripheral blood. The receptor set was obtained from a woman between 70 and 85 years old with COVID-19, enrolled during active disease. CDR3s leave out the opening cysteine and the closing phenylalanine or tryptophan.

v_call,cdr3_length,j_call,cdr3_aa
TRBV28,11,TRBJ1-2,ASSPSRLYGYT
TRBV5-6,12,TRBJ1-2,ASSSFGVDYGYT
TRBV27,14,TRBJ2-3,ASSRRGLAGTDTQY
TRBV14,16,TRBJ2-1,ASSQLAILAGVGREQF
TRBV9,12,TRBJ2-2,ASSANSRVGELF
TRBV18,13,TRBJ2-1,ASSPQLQGYNEQF
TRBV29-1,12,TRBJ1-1,SVEAPPMNTEAF
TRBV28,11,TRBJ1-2,ASSPAGARGYT
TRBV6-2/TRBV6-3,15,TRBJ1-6,ASSYLPKGQGGSPLH
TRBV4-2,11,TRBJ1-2,ASSQGDSYGYT
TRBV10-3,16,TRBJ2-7,AISGGQGGRAYSYEQY
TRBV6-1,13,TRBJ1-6,ASTEDGSYNSPLH
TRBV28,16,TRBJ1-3,ASSLDLGQGETGNTIY
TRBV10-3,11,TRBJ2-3,AISGQDTDTQY
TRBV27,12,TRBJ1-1,ASRIQGWGTEAF
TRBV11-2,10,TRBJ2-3,ASTNSPDTQY
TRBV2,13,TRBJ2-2,ASKGDSGNTGELF
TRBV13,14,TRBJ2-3,ASSLGRGGRTDTQY
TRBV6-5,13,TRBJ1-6,ASSLTGTANSPLH
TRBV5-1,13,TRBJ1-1,ASSFYGTGPPEAF
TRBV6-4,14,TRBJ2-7,ASSDSLQAGSYEQY
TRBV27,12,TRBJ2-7,ASSLVSGDSEQY
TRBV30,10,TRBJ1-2,AWSQTGGGYT
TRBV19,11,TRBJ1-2,ASSIDRDYGYT
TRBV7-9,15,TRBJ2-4,ASSPTDRALGENIQY
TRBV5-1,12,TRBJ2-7,ASSVTYLYYEQY
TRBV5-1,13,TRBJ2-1,ASSFRAGAVNEQF
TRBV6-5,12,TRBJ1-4,ASSPDRAREKLF
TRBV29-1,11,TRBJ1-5,SVEMTANQPQH
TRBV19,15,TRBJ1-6,ASSTWTGVPYNSPLH
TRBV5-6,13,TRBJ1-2,ASSLYLSGADGYT
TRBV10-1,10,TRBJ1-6,ASSGTGSPLH
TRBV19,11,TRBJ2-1,ASNPLSGNEQF
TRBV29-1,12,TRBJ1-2,SVSQRGGIYGYT
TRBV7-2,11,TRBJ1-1,ASSLQGGTEAF
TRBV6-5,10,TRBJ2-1,ASTGTSGRQF
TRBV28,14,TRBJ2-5,ASSLGLAGGQETQY
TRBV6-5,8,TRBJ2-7,ATQNYEQY
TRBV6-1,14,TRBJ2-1,ASSEATSGIYNEQF
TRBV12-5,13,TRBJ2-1,ASGVGLAGGNEQF
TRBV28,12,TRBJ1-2,ASSSGGQGYGYT
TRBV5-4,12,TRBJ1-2,ASSHGQGTDGYT
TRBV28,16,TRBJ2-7,ASSFWGGSGLSSYEQY
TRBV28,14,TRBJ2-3,ASSHPTGRRADTQY
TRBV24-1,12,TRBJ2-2,ATSDRARTGELF
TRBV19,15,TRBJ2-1,ASSDSTGEWSYNEQF
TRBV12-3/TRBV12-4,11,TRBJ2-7,ASSLTGAGEQY
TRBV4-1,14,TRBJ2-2,ASSQHGGAGTGELF
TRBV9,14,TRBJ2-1,ASSGSFSGRAGEQF
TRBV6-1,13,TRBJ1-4,ASSERWGRDEKLF
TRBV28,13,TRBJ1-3,ASSLVVGAGNTIY
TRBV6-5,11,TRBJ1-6,ATSQGVDSPLH
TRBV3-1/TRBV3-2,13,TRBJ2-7,ASSFVLAGGYEQY